Presented here are 32 T cell receptor beta chains from one specimen sequenced in a study of blood T cells in healthy people across ages. Combining a sample-barcoded 5' primer with a J-beta primer mix, a second PCR ran for about 7 to 11 cycles. TCRdb analysed the 5' RACE reads with MiXCR anew, one entry per CDR3 protein. In the table there are about 2 million distinct CDR3 sequences, less than 50% of which are singletons. Material: blood. These receptors came from a woman between 40 and 50 years old in good health.

Of note for this clonotype: Germline is not matched at one junction end, which may reflect a read error. V gene TRBV4-2 combines with J gene TRBJ2-3; 9 bases agree with TRBD2. The CDR3 spans 17 residues. Germline V gene sequence: CDR1 LGHNA, CDR2 YNFKEQ. This CDR3 is CASSQDAFSGSTDTLYF. CDR3 in DNA: TGTGCCAGCAGCCAAGATGCCTTTAGCGGGAGCACAGATACGCTGTATTTT.

The chain couples TRBV3-1 to TRBJ1-1; no reliable D call. Germline loops: CDR1 LGHDT, CDR2 YNNKEL (reference sequence). This CDR3 spans 16 amino acids. Trimming left V 2 bases short and J 0 bases short, with 13 bases between. The CDR3 coding sequence is TGTGCCAGCAGCCAACGACGGCTAACTATGAACACTGAAGCTTTCTTT. Encoded protein: CASSQRRLTMNTEAFF.

V gene TRBV3-1 combines with J gene TRBJ2-3, with D unresolved. The CDR3 runs 16 residues. V was clipped by 4 bases and J by 2 bases, with 16 bases between them. Germline assignment: CDR1 LGHDT and CDR2 YNNKEL (reference sequence). CDR3 amino acids: CASSPSIVAATDTQYF. The CDR3, as DNA: TGTGCCAGCAGCCCTTCGATCGTGGCGGCCACAGATACGCAGTATTTT.

J is TRBJ1-6 and V is TRBV20-1; TRBD1 matches at 8 bases. This CDR3 region has 16 residues. Germline CDR1 and CDR2: DFQATT and SNEGSKA (reference sequence). The V gene end was trimmed by 1 base and the J gene end by 6 bases; junction bases not matched to a gene: 8. The CDR3 coding sequence is TGCAGTGCTAGAGGAGGCGGGACAGGCGCTAATTCACCCCTCCACTTT. Translating gives CSARGGGTGANSPLHF.

This clonotype was seen only once. V is TRBV6-5 and J is TRBJ2-5; D might be TRBD1 (6 bases). V shed 6 bases and J shed 13 bases, with 15 bases lying between them. CDR3 length equals 11 residues. Germline V lookup: CDR1 MNHEY, CDR2 SVGAGI. The DNA of the CDR3 is TGTGCCAGCAGGAGCACAGGGCGGTGGTACTTC. Its translation is CASRSTGRWYF.

The chain is built from TRBV20-1 and TRBJ2-1, with a possible D match to TRBD2 (7 bases). The tail of the sequence fits TRBJ2-7 better, so the J call may be wrong. Germline V gene sequence: CDR1 DFQATT, CDR2 SNEGSKA (reference sequence). This CDR3 region has 17 residues. CDR3 DNA: TGCAGTGCCCCCCGCGAGGGGGGGCTCAGCTCCTACAATGAGCAGTACTTC. Its protein product is CSAPREGGLSSYNEQYF.

This clonotype was seen more than once but under ten times. V usage is TRBV20-1 and J usage is TRBJ1-2; no reliable D call. Germline V gene lookup returns CDR1 DFQATT and CDR2 SNEGSKA (reference sequence). The CDR3 is 12 amino acids. The ends were cut back, 5 bases at V and 4 bases at J, with 11 bases in the middle. The CDR3 loop reads CSAFTAAYGYTF. CDR3 coding DNA: TGCAGTGCTTTTACAGCAGCCTATGGCTACACCTTC.

The chain recombines TRBV24-1 with TRBJ2-3; 9 bases map to TRBD1. CDR1 is KGHDR, CDR2 SFDVKD, per germline. The CDR3 totals 15 residues. V was pared by 2 bases and J by 5 bases, with 4 bases of the junction left unmatched. CDR3 in DNA: TGTGCCACCAGTGATTCACAGGGGGCCGAAGATACGCAGTATTTT. Its translation is CATSDSQGAEDTQYF.

This clonotype was seen just once. The chain links TRBV7-2 to TRBJ2-1; unclear D gene. This CDR3 has 13 amino acids. Trimming took 2 bases from V and 8 from J, leaving 10 bases between them. In germline, CDR1 is SGHTA, CDR2 FQGNSA. The CDR3 is CASSLQANYEQFF. The DNA of the CDR3 is TGTGCCAGCAGCTTACAGGCTAACTATGAGCAGTTCTTC. The whole variable domain, remainder taken from reference TRBV7-2 and TRBJ2-1, is GAGVSQSPSNKVTEKGKDVELRCDPISGHTALYWYRQSLGQGLEFLIYFQGNSAPDKSGLPSDRFSAERTGGSVSTLTIQRTQQEDSAVYLCASSLQANYEQFFGPGTRLTVL.

The V and J genes are TRBV6-5 and TRBJ2-7, with 10 nucleotides matching TRBD1. This CDR3 has 13 amino acids. Germline CDR1 MNHEY, CDR2 SVGAGI. The J segment lost 6 bases and the V segment lost 5 bases, leaving 4 bases of the junction unmatched. The CDR3 loop reads CASSDRGLGEQYF. The DNA of the CDR3 is TGTGCCAGCAGTGACAGGGGGCTGGGCGAGCAGTACTTC.

The count of this clonotype is one. A read error may produce the germline difference seen at one junction end. The rearrangement links TRBV12-3 or TRBV12-4 to TRBJ2-4; 7 positions match TRBD2. The CDR3 has 17 amino acids. The CDR3 nucleotides read TGTGCCAGCAGTCTATGGGGAGGGGCTGGGGCCAAAGACATTCAGTACTTC. Translation gives CASSLWGGAGAKDIQYF.

The chain joins TRBV5-1 to TRBJ2-1; tentative D call: TRBD1 (5 bases). V dropped 0 bases and J dropped 4 bases, with 11 bases sitting between them. The length of the CDR3 is 15 residues. Germline CDR1 is SGHRS and CDR2 is YFSETQ. In DNA form, the CDR3 reads TGCGCCAGCAGCTTGGCGCGGCAGGGATACAATGAGCAGTTCTTC. Its protein is CASSLARQGYNEQFF.

The chain uses TRBV10-3 and TRBJ2-7; either TRBD1 or TRBD2 may supply D (7 bases each). Deletions cut 6 bases from V and 4 bases from J, with 13 bases between. Looked up from germline, CDR1 is ENHRY and CDR2 is SYGVKD. The CDR3 totals 13 residues. CDR3 DNA sequence: TGTGCCATCAGCACCAGGGGGGGATACGAGCAGTACTTC. It specifies CAISTRGGYEQYF.

The chain joins TRBV29-1 to TRBJ1-2; no definite D call. Per the germline V gene, CDR1 is SQVTM and CDR2 is ANQGSEA. Trimming removed 0 bases from V and 10 bases from J, with 18 bases in between. CDR3 length: 14 residues. CDR3 amino acids: CSVEDPGWGSDYTF. CDR3 DNA: TGCAGCGTTGAAGACCCGGGGTGGGGTAGTGACTACACCTTC.

The rearrangement joins TRBV19 to TRBJ2-1; 8 bases fit TRBD1. Germline CDR1 and CDR2: LNHDA and SQIVND (reference sequence). V trimming: 5 bases; J trimming: 6 bases; junction bases outside the gene matches: 9. CDR3 length equals 15 residues. The CDR3 DNA sequence: TGTGCCAGTAGTCATACGCGCACAGGGGGCAATGAGCAGTTCTTC. It yields the protein CASSHTRTGGNEQFF.

This rearrangement joins TRBV24-1 to TRBJ2-1; D possibly uses TRBD1 or TRBD2 (7 bases each). The CDR3 consists of 15 residues. Germline CDR1 is KGHDR and CDR2 is SFDVKD. V lost 6 bases to trimming and J lost 4 bases, with 15 bases between them. The CDR3 sequence: CATSRTGEGYNEQFF. In DNA, the CDR3 is TGTGCCACCAGTCGTACAGGGGAGGGGTACAATGAGCAGTTCTTC.

The chain has TRBV4-3 and TRBJ2-3; no reliable D call. Germline lookup yields CDR1 LGHNA and CDR2 YSLEER. This CDR3 has 16 amino acids. The V gene lost 0 bases and the J gene lost 1 base, with 11 bases spanning the gap. CDR3 protein: CASSQESGSRTDTQYF. The DNA for the CDR3 is TGCGCCAGCAGCCAAGAGTCAGGCAGCCGCACAGATACGCAGTATTTT.

This clonotype was detected only a few times. The junction and the germline gene differ at one end; a read error may be behind it. This chain links TRBV6-6 with TRBJ2-4; no clear D. The J call is in doubt because the DNA end fits TRBJ2-5 better. This CDR3 has 11 residues. CDR1 is MNHNY and CDR2 is SVGAGI in the germline V gene (reference sequence). The CDR3 loop reads CAGSSAETQYF. DNA of the CDR3: TGTGCCGGCAGCTCGGCGGAGACCCAGTACTTC.

The chain is built from TRBV4-3 and TRBJ2-3; tentatively, D is TRBD1 or TRBD2 (5 bases each). The CDR3 sequence is 17 residues long. V lost 3 bases and J 0 bases, leaving 16 bases between the germline ends. Germline CDR1 reads LGHNA; CDR2 reads YSLEER. CDR3 sequence reads: CASSQDGGTASTDTQYF. DNA of the CDR3: TGCGCCAGCAGCCAGGATGGGGGTACGGCTAGCACAGATACGCAGTATTTT.

There are a few counts of this clonotype. The chain recombines TRBV7-9 with TRBJ2-1; tentatively, D is TRBD2 (7 bases). The CDR3 totals 14 residues. From germline, CDR1 is SEHNR and CDR2 FQNEAQ (reference sequence). DNA of the CDR3: TGTGCAGGGAGGGGTCGGGGGGCAGTTTCGGAGCAGTTCTTC. Its protein product is CAGRGRGAVSEQFF.

The CDR3 here is CASSQGTSISYNEQFF. CDR3 coding DNA: TGTGCCAGCAGCCAAGGAACTAGCATTTCCTACAATGAGCAGTTCTTC. This chain connects TRBV3-1 to TRBJ2-1; tentative D call: TRBD2 (6 bases). V lost 1 base, J lost 1 base, and 11 bases lay in between. CDR1 and CDR2 (germline): LGHDT, YNNKEL (reference sequence). There are 16 residues in the CDR3.

Only a few counts were recorded for this clonotype. J is TRBJ1-5 and V is TRBV9; D gene unclear. CDR1 is SGDLS and CDR2 is YYNGEE in the germline V gene. The CDR3 is 14 amino acids. Trimming removed 3 bases at V and 5 bases at J, with 12 bases between. CDR3 region: CASSGIGRDQPQHF. The CDR3 DNA sequence: TGTGCCAGCAGCGGGATAGGGAGGGATCAGCCCCAGCATTTT.

With regard to this clonotype: At one boundary the junction diverges from the germline segment, which might be a read error. V usage is TRBV6-2 or TRBV6-3 and J usage is TRBJ2-1; D may correspond to TRBD1 or TRBD2 (6 bases each). Germline CDR1 MNHEY, CDR2 SVGEGT. The CDR3 length is 15 residues. The CDR3 region has the DNA TGCGCCAGCAGAACCCCGAGGGGGGTAGAAGAGACCCAGTTCTTC. It translates to CASRTPRGVEETQFF.

Ten or more counts support this clonotype. The gene calls are TRBV29-1 and TRBJ2-7; TRBD2 might be the D (5 bases). V was pared by 7 bases and J by 7 bases, with 14 bases between. This CDR3 contains 11 residues. The germline CDR1 and CDR2 sequences are SQVTM and ANQGSEA. CDR3 DNA: TGCAGCGCTTCCCGTTCGGGGGAGCAGTACTTC. Protein: CSASRSGEQYF.

The CDR3 spells CATSRDVAGGHRQFF. In DNA, the CDR3 is TGTGCCACCAGCAGAGACGTAGCGGGGGGGCACCGGCAGTTCTTC. J is TRBJ2-1 and V is TRBV15; 11 positions agree with TRBD2. Per germline, CDR1 LNHNV and CDR2 YYDKDF (reference sequence). With V trimmed by 0 bases and J by 12 bases, 7 bases remained unmatched. The CDR3 totals 15 residues. The full variable domain, in which reference TRBV15 and TRBJ2-1 provide the parts outside the CDR3, is DAMVIQNPRYQVTQFGKPVTLSCSQTLNHNVMYWYQQKSSQAPKLLFHYYDKDFNNEADTPDNFQSRRPNTSFCFLDIRSPGLGDTAMYLCATSRDVAGGHRQFFGPGTRLTVL.

V usage is TRBV2 and J usage is TRBJ2-7, with D possibly matching TRBD1 (6 bases). The CDR3 is 12 residues long. V lost 6 bases and J lost 10, with 16 bases in between. Germline-derived CDR1 and CDR2 are SNHLY and FYNNEI. CDR3 sequence reads: CASSQGGYAQYF. CDR3 nucleotide sequence: TGTGCCAGCAGCCAAGGGGGTTATGCTCAGTACTTC.

This clonotype was observed at least ten times. The J gene is TRBJ1-2, the V gene TRBV7-2; D gene ambiguous. Germline-derived CDR1 and CDR2 are SGHTA and FQGNSA. V lost 2 bases and J lost 8, with 6 bases in between. The CDR3 has 11 amino acids. The CDR3 DNA reads as TGTGCCAGCAGCTTAATCGACGGCTACACCTTC. Translating gives CASSLIDGYTF.

This chain uses TRBV6-5 with TRBJ2-1; no reliable D call. Deletions cut 7 bases from V and 4 bases from J, with 17 bases between. The germline CDR1 and CDR2 sequences are MNHEY and SVGAGI. The CDR3 length is 15 residues. DNA for the CDR3: TGTGCCAGCACTTCAGGCTCCGATTTGTACAATGAGCAGTTCTTC. It translates to CASTSGSDLYNEQFF.

This chain joins TRBV24-1 and TRBJ2-4; TRBD1 matches 7 bases. J lost 1 base, V lost 3 bases, and 8 bases had no gene match. Germline V gene sequence: CDR1 KGHDR, CDR2 SFDVKD. The CDR3 is 17 residues long. This CDR3 reads CATSDPRLTGAKNIQYF. CDR3 in DNA: TGTGCCACCAGTGATCCCCGATTGACAGGGGCCAAAAACATTCAGTACTTC.

The chain employs TRBV12-3 or TRBV12-4 and TRBJ1-5, with TRBD1 matching over 7 bases. V was clipped by 6 bases and J by 1 base; unmatched bases: 9. CDR3 length: 16 residues. The CDR3 region has the DNA TGTGCCAGCAGCCAACAGGGGAGGGGAAGCAATCAGCCCCAGCATTTT. It specifies CASSQQGRGSNQPQHF.

The chain carries TRBV5-1 and TRBJ2-7, with D perhaps TRBD2 (5 bases). V was clipped by 7 bases and J by 2 bases, with 13 bases between them. Germline CDR1 and CDR2: SGHRS and YFSETQ. The CDR3 has 13 residues. The CDR3 loop reads CASGNGNTYEQYF. The CDR3 DNA is TGCGCCAGCGGCAACGGGAACACCTACGAGCAGTACTTC.

The chain joins TRBV27 to TRBJ2-2; TRBD1 aligns across 7 bases. The CDR3 loop spans 15 amino acids. Germline V gives CDR1 MNHEY, CDR2 SMNVEV (reference sequence). V dropped 5 bases and J dropped 4; count of bases not matched to a gene: 7. The chain's CDR3 is CASSIQGVVTGELFF. CDR3 DNA sequence: TGTGCCAGCAGTATCCAGGGGGTGGTCACCGGGGAGCTGTTTTTT.